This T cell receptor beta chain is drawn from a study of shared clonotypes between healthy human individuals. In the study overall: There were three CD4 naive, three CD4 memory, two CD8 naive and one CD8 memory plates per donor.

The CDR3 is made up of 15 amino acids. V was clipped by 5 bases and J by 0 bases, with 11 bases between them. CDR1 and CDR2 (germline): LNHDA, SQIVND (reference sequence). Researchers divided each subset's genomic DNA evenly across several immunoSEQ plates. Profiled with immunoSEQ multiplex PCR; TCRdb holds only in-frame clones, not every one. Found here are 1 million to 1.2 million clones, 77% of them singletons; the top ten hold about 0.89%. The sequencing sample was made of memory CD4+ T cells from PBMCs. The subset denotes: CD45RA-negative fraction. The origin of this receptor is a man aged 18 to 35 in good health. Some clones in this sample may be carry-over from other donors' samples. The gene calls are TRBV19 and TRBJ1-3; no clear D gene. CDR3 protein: CASSPRLNSGNTIYF. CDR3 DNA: TGTGCCAGTAGTCCCCGACTGAACTCTGGAAACACCATATATTTT.